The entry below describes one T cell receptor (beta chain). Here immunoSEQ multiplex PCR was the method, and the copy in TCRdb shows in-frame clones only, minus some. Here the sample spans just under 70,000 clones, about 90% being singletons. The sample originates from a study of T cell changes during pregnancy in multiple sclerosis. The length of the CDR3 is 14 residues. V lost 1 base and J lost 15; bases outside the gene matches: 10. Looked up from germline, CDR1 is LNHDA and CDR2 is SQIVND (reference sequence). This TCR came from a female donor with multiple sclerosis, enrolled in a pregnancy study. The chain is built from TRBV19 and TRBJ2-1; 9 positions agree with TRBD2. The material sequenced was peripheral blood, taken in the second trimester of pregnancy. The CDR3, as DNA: TGTGCCAGTAGTATAGGGGCGGGGGGGCAGGTTTTGTTCTTC. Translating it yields CASSIGAGGQVLFF.